The clone carrying this TCR beta chain was recorded many times. The source of the sample is a study of beta chain features in type 1 diabetes. The study reverse transcribed the entire isolated RNA, so it sequenced expressed TCRB transcripts. TCRdb's table, derived via immunoSEQ multiplex PCR, lists solely in-frame clones and lacks some. The table records 450,000 or so clones, around 10% of them present only once. This CDR3 contains 15 residues. The ends were cut back, 3 bases at V and 0 bases at J, with 9 bases in the middle. Germline CDR1 is SGHDN and CDR2 is FVKESK. The specimen sequenced was naive CD4+ T cells from blood. This clonotype originated in a woman between 18 and 29 years old in good health. V gene TRBV14 combines with J gene TRBJ2-1; maybe TRBD1 (5 bases). The CDR3 DNA reads TGTGCCAGCAGCCAGCTCACAGGCTCCTACAATGAGCAGTTCTTC. Encoded protein: CASSQLTGSYNEQFF.